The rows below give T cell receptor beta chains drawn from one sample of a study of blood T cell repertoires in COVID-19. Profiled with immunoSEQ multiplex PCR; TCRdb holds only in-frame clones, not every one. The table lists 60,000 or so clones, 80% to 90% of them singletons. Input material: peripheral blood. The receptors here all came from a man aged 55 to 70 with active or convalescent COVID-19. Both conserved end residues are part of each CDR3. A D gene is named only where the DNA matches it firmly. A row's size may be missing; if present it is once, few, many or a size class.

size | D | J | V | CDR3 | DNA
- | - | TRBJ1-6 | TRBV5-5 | CASSPGGGRSYNSPLHF | TGTGCCAGCAGCCCCGGCGGAGGAAGGTCCTATAATTCACCCCTCCACTTT
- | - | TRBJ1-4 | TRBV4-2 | CASSQDLLRAGASNEKLFF | TGTGCCAGCAGCCAAGACCTCCTGCGGGCAGGGGCAAGTAATGAAAAACTGTTTTTT
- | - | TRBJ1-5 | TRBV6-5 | CASRPDMIGNQPQHF | TGTGCCAGCAGGCCCGACATGATAGGCAATCAGCCCCAGCATTTT
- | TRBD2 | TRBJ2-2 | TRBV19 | CASSILAGAGGELFF | TGTGCCAGTAGTATTCTAGCGGGAGCTGGCGGGGAGCTGTTTTTT
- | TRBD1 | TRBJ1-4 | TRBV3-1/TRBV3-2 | CASSRTGGGRNEKLFF | TGTGCCAGCAGCCGGACAGGGGGCGGGAGGAATGAAAAACTGTTTTTT
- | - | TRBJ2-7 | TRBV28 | CASSSQSYEQYF | TGTGCCAGCAGTTCCCAGTCCTACGAGCAGTACTTC
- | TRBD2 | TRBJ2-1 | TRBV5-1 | CASGTSGYSNEQFF | TGCGCCAGCGGGACTAGCGGCTACTCAAATGAGCAGTTCTTC
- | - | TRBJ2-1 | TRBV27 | CASSFQNSYNEQFF | TGTGCCAGCAGTTTCCAAAACTCCTACAATGAGCAGTTCTTC
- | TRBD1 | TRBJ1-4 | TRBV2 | CASSPPGQGFGPTNEKLFF | TGTGCCAGCAGTCCCCCGGGACAGGGATTTGGGCCAACTAATGAAAAACTGTTTTTT
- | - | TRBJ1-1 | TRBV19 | CASTDSSYTEAFF | TGTGCCAGTACCGACAGTTCGTACACTGAAGCTTTCTTT
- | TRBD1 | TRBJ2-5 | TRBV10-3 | CAISESEQGAETQYF | TGTGCCATCAGTGAGTCGGAACAGGGGGCTGAGACCCAGTACTTC
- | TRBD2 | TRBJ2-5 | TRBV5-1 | CASSPQGGSLETQYF | TGCGCCAGCAGCCCCCAGGGAGGGAGTTTAGAGACCCAGTACTTC
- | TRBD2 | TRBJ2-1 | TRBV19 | CASSIILAEANEQFF | TGTGCCAGTAGTATCATCCTAGCGGAGGCCAATGAGCAGTTCTTC
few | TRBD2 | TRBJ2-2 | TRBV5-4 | CASSLKSLAVDTGELFF | TGTGCCAGCAGCTTGAAGTCACTAGCGGTTGACACCGGGGAGCTGTTTTTT
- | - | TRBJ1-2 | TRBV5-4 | CASSPGGTNYGYTF | TGTGCCAGCAGCCCCGGCGGAACTAACTATGGCTACACCTTC
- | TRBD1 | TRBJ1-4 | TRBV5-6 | CASSSGQVGEKLFF | TGTGCCAGCAGCTCCGGACAGGTTGGGGAAAAACTGTTTTTT
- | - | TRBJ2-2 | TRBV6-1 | CASSERLSIANTGELFF | TGTGCCAGCAGTGAACGTCTGAGCATAGCGAACACCGGGGAGCTGTTTTTT
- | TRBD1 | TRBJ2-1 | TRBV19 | CASTKRQGSDEQFF | TGTGCCAGTACCAAACGACAGGGGTCGGATGAGCAGTTCTTC